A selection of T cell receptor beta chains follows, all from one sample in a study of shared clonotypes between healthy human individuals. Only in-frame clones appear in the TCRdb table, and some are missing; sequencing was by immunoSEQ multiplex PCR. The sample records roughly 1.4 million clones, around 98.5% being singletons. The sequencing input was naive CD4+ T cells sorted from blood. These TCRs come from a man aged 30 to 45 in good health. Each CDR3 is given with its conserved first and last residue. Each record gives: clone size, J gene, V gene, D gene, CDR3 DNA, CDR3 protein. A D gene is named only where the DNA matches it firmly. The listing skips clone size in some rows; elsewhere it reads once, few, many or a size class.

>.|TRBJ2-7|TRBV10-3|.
TGTGCCACAGGGACCACCTACGAGCAGTACTTC
CATGTTYEQYF
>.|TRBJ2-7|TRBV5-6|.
TGTGCCAGCAGCTTGCTTGACTACGAGCAGTACTTC
CASSLLDYEQYF
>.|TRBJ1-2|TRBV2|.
TGTGCCAGCAGTGAACTCAGGGGTACGGGTGGCTACACCTTC
CASSELRGTGGYTF
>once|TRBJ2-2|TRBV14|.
TGTGCCAGCAGCCAAGATCCCGTGACTAGGTGGATCGGGGAGCTGTTTTTT
CASSQDPVTRWIGELFF
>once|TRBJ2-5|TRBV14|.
TGTGCCAGCAGCCAAGATGGGACCCAGTACTTC
CASSQDGTQYF
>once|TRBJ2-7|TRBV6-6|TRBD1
TGTGCCAGCAGTTACCCCGTACAGGGGCACTCCTACGAGCAGTACTTC
CASSYPVQGHSYEQYF
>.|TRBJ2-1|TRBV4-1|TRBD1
TGCGCCAGCAGCGTCCGGGACAGGGTGGTCAATGAGCAGTTCTTC
CASSVRDRVVNEQFF
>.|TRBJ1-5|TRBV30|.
TGTGCCTGGAGTGTCAACAGCAATAGCAATCAGCCCCAGCATTTT
CAWSVNSNSNQPQHF
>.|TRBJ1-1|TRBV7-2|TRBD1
TGTGCCAGCAGCTTAGCCGGACAGGGTTACACTGAAGCTTTCTTT
CASSLAGQGYTEAFF
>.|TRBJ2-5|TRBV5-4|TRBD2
TGTGCCAGCAGCTGGGGGGCTAGCGGGAGCCAAGAGACCCAGTACTTC
CASSWGASGSQETQYF
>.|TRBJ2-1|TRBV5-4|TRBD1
TGTGCCAGCAGCACGCGGGACAGGGTGGACAATGAGCAGTTCTTC
CASSTRDRVDNEQFF
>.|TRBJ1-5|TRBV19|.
TGTGCCAGTAGAGGGGCCTACAATCAGCCCCAGCATTTT
CASRGAYNQPQHF
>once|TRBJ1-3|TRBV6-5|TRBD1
TGTGCCACCTGGACAGGGTTAGGAAACACCATATATTTT
CATWTGLGNTIYF
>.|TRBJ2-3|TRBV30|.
TGTGCCTGGAGTATCCCCACCGATACGCAGTATTTT
CAWSIPTDTQYF
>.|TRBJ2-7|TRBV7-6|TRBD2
TGTGCCAGCAGCCTACTTACTAGCGGGGGGGGTTCCTACGAGCAGTACTTC
CASSLLTSGGGSYEQYF
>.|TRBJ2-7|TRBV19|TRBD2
TGTGCCAGTAGTATGACTAGCGGGAGAGGCGAGCAGTACTTC
CASSMTSGRGEQYF
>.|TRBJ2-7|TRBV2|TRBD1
TGTGCCAGCAGTGAATGGCCGGGACAGGGATCCGAGCAGTACTTC
CASSEWPGQGSEQYF